These 3 T cell receptor beta chains originate from one sample sequenced in a study of CD8 T cells in Susac syndrome. Reverse transcription of roughly 0.45 to 1 ug RNA was performed with random hexamers. TCRdb used MiXCR to reprocess the immunoSEQ multiplex PCR reads, holding one entry per CDR3 protein. The repertoire has about 440,000 distinct CDR3 sequences, 85% to 90% of them found once; the top ten carry roughly 0.11%. Sequencing was performed on CD8+ T cells from PBMCs. These receptors all stem from a human donor with multiple sclerosis.

V gene TRBV27 combines with J gene TRBJ1-2, with D possibly being TRBD1 (5 bases). This CDR3 comprises 14 residues. Germline V gene sequence: CDR1 MNHEY, CDR2 SMNVEV (reference sequence). Trimming cost V 4 bases and J 2 bases, with 11 bases left between them. The CDR3 reads CASSYAGTNYGYTF. CDR3 DNA sequence: TGTGCCAGCAGTTATGCAGGGACGAACTATGGCTACACCTTC.

The V gene is TRBV30, the J gene TRBJ2-7, with TRBD1 identical over 7 bases. CDR3 length: 13 residues. V shed 1 base and J 6 bases; nucleotides not matched to a gene: 6. The V gene's germline CDR1 is GTSNPN and CDR2 SVGIG (reference sequence). The CDR3 region has the DNA TGTGCCTGGAGTGGATCGACAGGGTTCGAGCAGTACTTC. Translated, it gives CAWSGSTGFEQYF.

This clonotype appeared a single time. The V call is TRBV25-1, the J call TRBJ2-5; D unresolved. This CDR3 is 14 amino acids long. Trimming left V 5 bases short and J 2 bases short, with 12 bases between. CDR1 is MGHDK, CDR2 SYGVNS, per germline. CDR3 in amino acids: CASSPTTYQETQYF. DNA of the CDR3: TGTGCCAGCAGTCCGACGACATATCAAGAGACCCAGTACTTC. The full variable domain, with the rest looked up from reference TRBV25-1 and TRBJ2-5, is EADIYQTPRYLVIGTGKKITLECSQTMGHDKMYWYQQDPGMELHLIHYSYGVNSTEKGDLSSESTVSRIRTEHFPLTLESARPSHTSQYLCASSPTTYQETQYFGPGTRLLVL.